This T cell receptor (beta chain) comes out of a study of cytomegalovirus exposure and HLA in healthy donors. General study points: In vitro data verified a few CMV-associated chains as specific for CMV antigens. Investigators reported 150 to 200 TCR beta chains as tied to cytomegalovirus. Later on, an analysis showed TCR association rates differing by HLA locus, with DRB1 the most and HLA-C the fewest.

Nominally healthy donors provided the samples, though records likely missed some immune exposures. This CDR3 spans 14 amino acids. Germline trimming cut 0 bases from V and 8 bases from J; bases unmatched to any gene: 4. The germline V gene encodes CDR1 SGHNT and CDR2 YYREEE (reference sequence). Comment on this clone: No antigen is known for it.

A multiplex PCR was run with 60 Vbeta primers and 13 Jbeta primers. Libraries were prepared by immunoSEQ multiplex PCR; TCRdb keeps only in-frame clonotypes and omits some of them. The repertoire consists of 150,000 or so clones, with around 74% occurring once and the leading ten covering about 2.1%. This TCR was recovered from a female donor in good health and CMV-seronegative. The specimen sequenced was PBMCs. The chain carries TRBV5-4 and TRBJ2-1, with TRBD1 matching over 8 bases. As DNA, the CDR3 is TGTGCCAGCAGCTTGGGCAGGGGGCCCTATGAGCAGTTCTTC. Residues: CASSLGRGPYEQFF.